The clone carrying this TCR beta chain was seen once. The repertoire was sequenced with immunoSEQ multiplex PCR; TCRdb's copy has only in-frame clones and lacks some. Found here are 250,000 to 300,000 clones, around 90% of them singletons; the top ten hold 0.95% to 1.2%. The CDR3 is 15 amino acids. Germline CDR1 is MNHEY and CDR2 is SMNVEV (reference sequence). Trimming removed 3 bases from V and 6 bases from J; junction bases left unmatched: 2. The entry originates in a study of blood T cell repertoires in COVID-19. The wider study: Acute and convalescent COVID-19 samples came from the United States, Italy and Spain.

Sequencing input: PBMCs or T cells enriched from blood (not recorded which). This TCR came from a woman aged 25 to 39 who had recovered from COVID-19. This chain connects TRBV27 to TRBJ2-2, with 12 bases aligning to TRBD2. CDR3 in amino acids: CASSFGLAGPGELFF. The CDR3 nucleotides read TGTGCCAGCAGTTTTGGACTAGCGGGACCCGGGGAGCTGTTTTTT.